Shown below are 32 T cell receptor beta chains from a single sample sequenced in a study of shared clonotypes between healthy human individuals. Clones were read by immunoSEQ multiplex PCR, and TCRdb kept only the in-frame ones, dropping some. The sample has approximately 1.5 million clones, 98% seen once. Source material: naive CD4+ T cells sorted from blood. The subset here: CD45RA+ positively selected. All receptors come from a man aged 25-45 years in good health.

DNA of the CDR3: TGCGCCAGCAGCTTTGGGGAGGTCCAAGAGACCCAGTACTTC. Residues: CASSFGEVQETQYF. This chain connects TRBV5-1 to TRBJ2-5; maybe TRBD2 (6 bases). Germline loops: CDR1 SGHRS, CDR2 YFSETQ. Trimming cost V 2 bases and J 1 base, with 9 bases left between them. CDR3 length: 14 amino acids.

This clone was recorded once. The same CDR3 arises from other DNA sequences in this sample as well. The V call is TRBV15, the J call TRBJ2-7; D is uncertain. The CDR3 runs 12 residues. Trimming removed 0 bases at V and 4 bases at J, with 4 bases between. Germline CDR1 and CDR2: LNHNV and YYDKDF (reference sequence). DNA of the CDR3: TGTGCCACCAGCAGAGATAGGTACGAGCAGTACTTC. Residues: CATSRDRYEQYF.

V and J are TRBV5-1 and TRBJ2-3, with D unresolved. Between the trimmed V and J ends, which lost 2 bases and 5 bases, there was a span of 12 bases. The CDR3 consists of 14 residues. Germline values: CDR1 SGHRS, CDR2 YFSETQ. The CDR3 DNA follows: TGCGCCAGCAGCTTTAGGGCTCTCAGAGATACGCAGTATTTT. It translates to CASSFRALRDTQYF.

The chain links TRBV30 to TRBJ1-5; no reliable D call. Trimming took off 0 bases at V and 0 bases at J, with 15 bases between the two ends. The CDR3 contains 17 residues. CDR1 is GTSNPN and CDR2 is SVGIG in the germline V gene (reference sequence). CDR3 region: CAWSVRAARFSNQPQHF. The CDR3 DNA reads TGTGCCTGGAGTGTACGGGCAGCACGATTTAGCAATCAGCCCCAGCATTTT.

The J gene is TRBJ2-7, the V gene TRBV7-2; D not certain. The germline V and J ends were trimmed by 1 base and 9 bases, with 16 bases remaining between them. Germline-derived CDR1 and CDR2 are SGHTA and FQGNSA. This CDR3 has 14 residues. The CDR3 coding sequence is TGTGCCAGCAGCTTAGGGGTCGGATCTACGACGCAGTACTTC. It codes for CASSLGVGSTTQYF.

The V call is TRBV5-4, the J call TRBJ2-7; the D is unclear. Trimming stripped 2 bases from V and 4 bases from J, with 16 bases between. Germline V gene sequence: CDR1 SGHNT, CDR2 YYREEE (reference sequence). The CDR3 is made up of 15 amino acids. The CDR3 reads CASSLSVGPGYEQYF. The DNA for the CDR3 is TGTGCCAGCAGCTTAAGTGTCGGCCCCGGGTACGAGCAGTACTTC.

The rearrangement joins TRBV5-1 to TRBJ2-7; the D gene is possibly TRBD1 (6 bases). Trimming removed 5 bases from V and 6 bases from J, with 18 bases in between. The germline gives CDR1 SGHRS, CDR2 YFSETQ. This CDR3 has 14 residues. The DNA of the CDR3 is TGCGCCAGCAGTCATGGGGGCGGTATGTTCGAGCAGTACTTC. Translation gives CASSHGGGMFEQYF.

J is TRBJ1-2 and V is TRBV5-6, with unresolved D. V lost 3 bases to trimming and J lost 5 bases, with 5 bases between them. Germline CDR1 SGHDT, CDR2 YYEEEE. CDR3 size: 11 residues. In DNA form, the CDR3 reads TGTGCCAGCAGCTCAATATATGGCTACACCTTC. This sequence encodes CASSSIYGYTF.

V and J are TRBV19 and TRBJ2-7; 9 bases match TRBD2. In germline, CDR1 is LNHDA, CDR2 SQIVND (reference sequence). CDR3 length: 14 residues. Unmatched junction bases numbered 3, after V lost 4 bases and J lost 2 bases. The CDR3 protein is CASSSLAGPYEQYF. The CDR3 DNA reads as TGTGCCAGTAGTAGTCTAGCGGGACCCTACGAGCAGTACTTC.

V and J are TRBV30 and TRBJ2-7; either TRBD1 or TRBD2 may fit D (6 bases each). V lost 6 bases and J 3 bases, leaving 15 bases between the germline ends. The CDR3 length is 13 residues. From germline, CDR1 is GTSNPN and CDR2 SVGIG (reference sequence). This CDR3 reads CACGGETRYEQYF. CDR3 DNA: TGTGCCTGCGGGGGCGAGACCCGCTACGAGCAGTACTTC.

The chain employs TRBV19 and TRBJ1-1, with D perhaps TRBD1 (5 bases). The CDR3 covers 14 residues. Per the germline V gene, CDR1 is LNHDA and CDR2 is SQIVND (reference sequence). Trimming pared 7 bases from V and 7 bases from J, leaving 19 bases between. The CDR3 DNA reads TGTGCCAGTAAGGCAGACTTCTGGGGCAGTGAAGCTTTCTTT. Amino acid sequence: CASKADFWGSEAFF.

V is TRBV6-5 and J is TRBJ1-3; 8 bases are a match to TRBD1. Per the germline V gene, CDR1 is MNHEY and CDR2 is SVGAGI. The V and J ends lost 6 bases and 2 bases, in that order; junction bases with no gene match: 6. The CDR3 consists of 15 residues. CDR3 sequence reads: CASRRTGFAGNTIYF. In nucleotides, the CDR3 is TGTGCCAGCAGGAGGACAGGGTTCGCTGGAAACACCATATATTTT.

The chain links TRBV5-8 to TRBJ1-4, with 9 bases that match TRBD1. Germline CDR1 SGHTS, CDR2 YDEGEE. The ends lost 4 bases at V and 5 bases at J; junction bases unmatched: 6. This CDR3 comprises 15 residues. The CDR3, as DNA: TGTGCCAGCAGCCTCCGGGACAGGGCGAATGAAAAACTGTTTTTT. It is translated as CASSLRDRANEKLFF.

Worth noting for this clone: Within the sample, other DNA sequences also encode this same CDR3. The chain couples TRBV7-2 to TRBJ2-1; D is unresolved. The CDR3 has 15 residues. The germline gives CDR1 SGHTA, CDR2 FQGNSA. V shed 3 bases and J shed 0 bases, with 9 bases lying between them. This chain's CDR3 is CASSLARSSYNEQFF. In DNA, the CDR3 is TGTGCCAGCAGCTTGGCCCGGAGCTCCTACAATGAGCAGTTCTTC.

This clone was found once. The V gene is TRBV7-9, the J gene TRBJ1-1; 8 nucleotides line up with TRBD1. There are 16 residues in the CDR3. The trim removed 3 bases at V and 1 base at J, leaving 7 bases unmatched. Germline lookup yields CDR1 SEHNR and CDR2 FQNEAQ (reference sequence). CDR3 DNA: TGTGCCAGCAGCTTTCCAGGGGGCGGCGGGAACACTGAAGCTTTCTTT. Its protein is CASSFPGGGGNTEAFF.

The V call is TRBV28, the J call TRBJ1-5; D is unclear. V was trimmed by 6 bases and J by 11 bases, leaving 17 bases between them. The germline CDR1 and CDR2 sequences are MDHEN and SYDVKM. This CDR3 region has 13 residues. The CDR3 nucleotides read TGTGCCAGCAGACCCAAGGGTCGCAATGCCCAGCATTTT. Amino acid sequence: CASRPKGRNAQHF.

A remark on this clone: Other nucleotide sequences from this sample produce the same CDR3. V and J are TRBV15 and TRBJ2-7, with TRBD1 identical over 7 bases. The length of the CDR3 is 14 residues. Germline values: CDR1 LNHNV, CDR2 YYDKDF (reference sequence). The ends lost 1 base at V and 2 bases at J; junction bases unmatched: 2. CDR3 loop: CATSRGDRAYEQYF. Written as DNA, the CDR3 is TGTGCCACCAGCAGAGGGGACAGAGCCTACGAGCAGTACTTC.

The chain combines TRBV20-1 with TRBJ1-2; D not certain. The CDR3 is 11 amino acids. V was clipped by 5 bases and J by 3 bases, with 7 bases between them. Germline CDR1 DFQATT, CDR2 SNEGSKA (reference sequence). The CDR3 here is CSADRDYGYTF. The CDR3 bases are TGCAGTGCTGATAGGGACTATGGCTACACCTTC.

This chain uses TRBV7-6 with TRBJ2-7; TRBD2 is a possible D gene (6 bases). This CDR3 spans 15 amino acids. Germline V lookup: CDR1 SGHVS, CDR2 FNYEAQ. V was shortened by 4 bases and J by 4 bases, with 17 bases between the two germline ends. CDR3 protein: CASSSQVGGRYEQYF. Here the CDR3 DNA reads TGTGCCAGCAGCTCCCAGGTGGGGGGTAGGTACGAGCAGTACTTC.

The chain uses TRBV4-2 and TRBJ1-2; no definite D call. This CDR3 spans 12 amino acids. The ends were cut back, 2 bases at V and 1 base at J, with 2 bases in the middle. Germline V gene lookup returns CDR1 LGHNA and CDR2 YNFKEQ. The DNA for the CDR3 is TGTGCCAGCAGCCAAATTAACTATGGCTACACCTTC. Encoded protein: CASSQINYGYTF.

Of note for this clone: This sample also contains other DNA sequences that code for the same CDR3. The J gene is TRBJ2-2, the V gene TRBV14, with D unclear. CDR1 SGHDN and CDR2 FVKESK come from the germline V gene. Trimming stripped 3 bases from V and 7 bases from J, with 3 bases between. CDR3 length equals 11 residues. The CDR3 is CASSQYGELFF. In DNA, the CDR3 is TGTGCCAGCAGCCAGTACGGGGAGCTGTTTTTT.

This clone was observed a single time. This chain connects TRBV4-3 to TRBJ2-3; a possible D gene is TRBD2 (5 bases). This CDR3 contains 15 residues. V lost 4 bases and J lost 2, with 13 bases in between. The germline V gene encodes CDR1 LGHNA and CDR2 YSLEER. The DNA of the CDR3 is TGCGCCAGCAGCCCCCGCGGAGCGGTCACAGATACGCAGTATTTT. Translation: CASSPRGAVTDTQYF.

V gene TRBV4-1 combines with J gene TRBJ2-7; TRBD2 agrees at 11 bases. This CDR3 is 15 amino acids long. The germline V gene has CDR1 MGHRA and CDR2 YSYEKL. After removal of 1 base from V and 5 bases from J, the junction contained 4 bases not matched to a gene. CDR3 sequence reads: CASSQVAGGLNEQYF. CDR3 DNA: TGCGCCAGCAGCCAAGTAGCGGGAGGGCTTAACGAGCAGTACTTC.

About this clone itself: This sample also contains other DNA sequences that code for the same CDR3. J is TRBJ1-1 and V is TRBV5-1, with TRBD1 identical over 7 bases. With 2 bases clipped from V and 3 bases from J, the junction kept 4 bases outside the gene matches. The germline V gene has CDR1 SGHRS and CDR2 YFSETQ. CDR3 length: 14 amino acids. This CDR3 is CASSLGDRDTEAFF. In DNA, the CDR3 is TGCGCCAGCAGCTTAGGCGACAGGGACACTGAAGCTTTCTTT.

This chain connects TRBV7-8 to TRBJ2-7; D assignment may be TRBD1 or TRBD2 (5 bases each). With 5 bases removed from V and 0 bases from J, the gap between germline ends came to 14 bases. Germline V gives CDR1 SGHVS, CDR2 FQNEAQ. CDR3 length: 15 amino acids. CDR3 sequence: CASSQTGTFSYEQYF. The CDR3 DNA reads TGTGCCAGCAGCCAAACCGGGACGTTCTCCTACGAGCAGTACTTC. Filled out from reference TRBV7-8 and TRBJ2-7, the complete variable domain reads GAGVSQSPRYKVAKRGQDVALRCDPISGHVSLFWYQQALGQGPEFLTYFQNEAQLDKSGLPSDRFFAERPEGSVSTLKIQRTQQEDSAVYLCASSQTGTFSYEQYFGPGTRLTVT.

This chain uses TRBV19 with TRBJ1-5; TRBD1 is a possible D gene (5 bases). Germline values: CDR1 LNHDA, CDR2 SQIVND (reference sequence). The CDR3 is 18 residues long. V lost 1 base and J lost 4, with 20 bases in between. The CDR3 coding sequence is TGTGCCAGTAGTATAGGGGCTGACAGACCCCCGGCTAATCAGCCCCAGCATTTT. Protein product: CASSIGADRPPANQPQHF.

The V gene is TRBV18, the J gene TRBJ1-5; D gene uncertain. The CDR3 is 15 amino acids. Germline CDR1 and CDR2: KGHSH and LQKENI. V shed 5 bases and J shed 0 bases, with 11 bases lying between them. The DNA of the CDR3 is TGTGCCAGCTCATTATCGGGGAATAGCAATCAGCCCCAGCATTTT. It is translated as CASSLSGNSNQPQHF.

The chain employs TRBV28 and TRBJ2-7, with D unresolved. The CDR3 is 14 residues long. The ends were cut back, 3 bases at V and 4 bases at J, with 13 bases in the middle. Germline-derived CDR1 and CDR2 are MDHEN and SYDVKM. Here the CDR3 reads CASSFGFPLYEQYF. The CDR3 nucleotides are TGTGCCAGCAGTTTCGGGTTCCCACTATACGAGCAGTACTTC.

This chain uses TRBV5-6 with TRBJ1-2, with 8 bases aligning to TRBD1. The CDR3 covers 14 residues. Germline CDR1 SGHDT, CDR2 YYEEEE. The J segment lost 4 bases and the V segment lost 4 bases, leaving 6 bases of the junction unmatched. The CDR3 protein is CASSRDRGFYGYTF. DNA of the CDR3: TGTGCCAGCAGCCGAGACAGGGGCTTCTATGGCTACACCTTC.

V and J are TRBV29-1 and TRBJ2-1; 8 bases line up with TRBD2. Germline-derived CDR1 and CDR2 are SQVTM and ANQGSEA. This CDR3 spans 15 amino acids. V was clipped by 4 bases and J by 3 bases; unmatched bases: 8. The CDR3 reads CSVVLAGGLYNEQFF. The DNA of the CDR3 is TGCAGCGTTGTTCTTGCGGGAGGTCTCTACAATGAGCAGTTCTTC.

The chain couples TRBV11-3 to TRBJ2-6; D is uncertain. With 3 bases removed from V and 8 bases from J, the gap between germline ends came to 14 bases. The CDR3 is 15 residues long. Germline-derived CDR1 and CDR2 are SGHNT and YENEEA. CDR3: CASSLPRLKTNVLTF. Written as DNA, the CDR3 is TGTGCCAGCAGCTTGCCAAGGCTTAAAACCAACGTCCTGACTTTC. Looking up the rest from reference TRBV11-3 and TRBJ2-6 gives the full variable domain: EAGVVQSPRYKIIEKKQPVAFWCNPISGHNTLYWYLQNLGQGPELLIRYENEEAVDDSQLPKDRFSAERLKGVDSTLKIQPAELGDSAVYLCASSLPRLKTNVLTFGAGSRLTVL.

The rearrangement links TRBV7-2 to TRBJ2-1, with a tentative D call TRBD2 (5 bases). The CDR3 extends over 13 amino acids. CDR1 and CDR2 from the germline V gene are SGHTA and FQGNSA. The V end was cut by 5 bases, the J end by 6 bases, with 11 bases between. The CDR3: CASSTTIPNEQFF. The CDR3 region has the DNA TGTGCCAGCAGCACGACTATTCCCAATGAGCAGTTCTTC.